Presented here are 31 T cell receptor beta chains from one specimen sequenced in a study of shared clonotypes between healthy human individuals. The data were produced by immunoSEQ multiplex PCR, yet TCRdb's version contains in-frame clones alone and is incomplete. Among nearly 2 million clones, less than 95% were seen once, and the ten largest hold less than 1.5%. CD45RO-negative, CCR7-selected cells formed the naive CD8 fraction, which excluded terminally differentiated effector memory CD45RA+ cells. Material: naive CD8+ T cells sorted from blood. The receptors here all came from a man between 18 and 29 years old in good health.

The rearrangement joins TRBV6-6 to TRBJ2-7; the D is unclear. This CDR3 is built from 15 residues. The V end lost 5 bases, the J end lost 3 bases, and 17 bases lay between the germline ends. The germline CDR1 and CDR2 sequences are MNHNY and SVGAGI (reference sequence). CDR3 sequence reads: CASSKPDPKVYEQYF. In DNA, the CDR3 is TGTGCCAGCAGTAAACCCGACCCAAAGGTCTACGAGCAGTACTTC.

Comments on this clone: Sequence at one end of the junction differs from germline and may be a read error. The CDR3 protein is CASSPGTSPYKQYF. The DNA of the CDR3 is TGTGCCAGCAGCCCTGGGACTAGCCCCTACAAGCAGTACTTC. The rearrangement links TRBV9 to TRBJ2-7, with 9 bases aligning to TRBD2. Germline loops: CDR1 SGDLS, CDR2 YYNGEE. The CDR3 loop spans 14 amino acids. Drawing the rest from reference TRBV9 and TRBJ2-7, the complete variable domain is DSGVTQTPKHLITATGQRVTLRCSPRSGDLSVYWYQQSLDQGLQFLIQYYNGEERAKGNILERFSAQQFPDLHSELNLSSLELGDSALYFCASSPGTSPYKQYFGPGTRLTVT.

J is TRBJ2-7 and V is TRBV13; 7 bases fit TRBD1. The CDR3 is 15 amino acids. Per germline, CDR1 PRHDT and CDR2 FYEKMQ (reference sequence). V trimming: 4 bases; J trimming: 6 bases; junction bases outside the gene matches: 12. The CDR3 DNA follows: TGTGCCAGCAGCTCCCCGGCAGGGGGTTTGATCGAGCAGTACTTC. Protein: CASSSPAGGLIEQYF.

This rearrangement joins TRBV19 to TRBJ2-3, with no clear D. The germline gives CDR1 LNHDA, CDR2 SQIVND (reference sequence). This CDR3 comprises 13 residues. Between the trimmed V and J ends, which lost 2 bases and 2 bases, there was a span of 5 bases. The CDR3 is CASSIWVTDTQYF. As DNA, the CDR3 is TGTGCCAGTAGTATATGGGTCACAGATACGCAGTATTTT. Full variable domain (rest looked up from reference TRBV19 and TRBJ2-3): DGGITQSPKYLFRKEGQNVTLSCEQNLNHDAMYWYRQDPGQGLRLIYYSQIVNDFQKGDIAEGYSVSREKKESFPLTVTSAQKNPTAFYLCASSIWVTDTQYFGPGTRLTVL.

The CDR3 DNA sequence: TGTGCCACCACAGGGGACACTGAAGCTTTCTTT. Translated, it gives CATTGDTEAFF. The rearrangement uses TRBV19 and TRBJ1-1; 7 bases map to TRBD1. Germline CDR1 LNHDA, CDR2 SQIVND (reference sequence). V gave up 10 bases and J gave up 3 bases; unmatched junction bases: 2. The CDR3 contains 11 residues.

V gene TRBV19 combines with J gene TRBJ2-7; D may correspond to TRBD1 or TRBD2 (5 bases each). The length of the CDR3 is 14 residues. Germline-derived CDR1 and CDR2 are LNHDA and SQIVND (reference sequence). V shed 3 bases and J shed 6 bases, with 15 bases lying between them. In DNA form, the CDR3 reads TGTGCCAGTAGTATCCTGGGGGACGCCGGCGAGCAGTACTTC. It encodes CASSILGDAGEQYF.

The J gene is TRBJ2-3, the V gene TRBV28, with D perhaps TRBD1 or TRBD2 (6 bases each). With 4 bases removed from V and 6 bases from J, the gap between germline ends came to 17 bases. The CDR3 contains 15 residues. In germline, CDR1 is MDHEN, CDR2 SYDVKM. The CDR3 sequence: CASSSRGMGADTQYF. CDR3 sequence (DNA): TGTGCCAGCAGTTCCCGGGGGATGGGGGCGGATACGCAGTATTTT.

The chain combines TRBV4-1 with TRBJ2-3; the match to TRBD2 covers 7 bases. Germline CDR1 reads MGHRA; CDR2 reads YSYEKL. Unmatched junction bases numbered 3, after V lost 0 bases and J lost 0 bases. This CDR3 region has 16 residues. The CDR3 protein is CASSQDPGGSTDTQYF. The CDR3 DNA reads TGCGCCAGCAGCCAAGATCCGGGGGGAAGCACAGATACGCAGTATTTT.

CDR3 coding DNA: TGTGCCAGCAGCGTAGCTCAAGGGTCCGCCACTGAAGCTTTCTTT. Translating gives CASSVAQGSATEAFF. This chain links TRBV9 with TRBJ1-1; D call uncertain. V shed 0 bases and J shed 4 bases, with 13 bases lying between them. The length of the CDR3 is 15 residues. CDR1 and CDR2 (germline): SGDLS, YYNGEE.

This clone was picked up one time. J is TRBJ1-1 and V is TRBV28, with D hard to call. Germline CDR1 is MDHEN and CDR2 is SYDVKM. Deletions cut 3 bases from V and 2 bases from J, with 13 bases between. The CDR3 is 15 residues long. The CDR3 sequence is CASSFKGPLNTEAFF. The CDR3 DNA sequence: TGTGCCAGCAGTTTCAAAGGCCCGTTAAACACTGAAGCTTTCTTT.

This chain links TRBV4-1 with TRBJ1-6; D is unresolved. Germline CDR1 reads MGHRA; CDR2 reads YSYEKL. V dropped 5 bases and J dropped 8 bases, with 16 bases sitting between them. This CDR3 comprises 15 residues. The CDR3 reads CASSSPKGKDSPLHF. CDR3 coding DNA: TGCGCCAGCAGCTCCCCGAAAGGCAAGGATTCACCCCTCCACTTT.

This clone is a singleton in its sample. The CDR3 DNA is TGTGCCAGCAGCTCCCCTGCGGAGGGCGGTTACGAGCAGTACTTC. It yields the protein CASSSPAEGGYEQYF. The chain has TRBV13 and TRBJ2-7, with D maybe TRBD2 (6 bases). CDR3 size: 15 residues. V was trimmed by 4 bases and J by 4 bases, leaving 17 bases between them. Germline V gene sequence: CDR1 PRHDT, CDR2 FYEKMQ (reference sequence).

A single count supports this clone. The same CDR3 arises from other DNA sequences in this sample as well. CDR3 region: CASSLGSGEAFF. DNA of the CDR3: TGTGCCAGCAGCTTAGGGTCGGGAGAAGCTTTCTTT. The chain is built from TRBV7-9 and TRBJ1-1; D ambiguous. The V gene's germline CDR1 is SEHNR and CDR2 FQNEAQ (reference sequence). The germline V and J ends were trimmed by 1 base and 8 bases, with 8 bases remaining between them. This CDR3 is built from 12 residues.

With respect to this clone: The sample contains more than one DNA sequence encoding this CDR3. The V and J genes are TRBV4-1 and TRBJ2-7; D uncertain. The CDR3 length is 13 residues. The V end was cut by 2 bases, the J end by 2 bases, with 7 bases between. Germline V gives CDR1 MGHRA, CDR2 YSYEKL. The CDR3 nucleotides read TGCGCCAGCAGCCAATCTGCGGCCTACGAGCAGTACTTC. This gives the protein CASSQSAAYEQYF.

For the CDR3, the DNA is TGTGCCAGCGGAGGCGGCGCATCGGGTCAGCCCCAGCATTTT. This encodes CASGGGASGQPQHF. This chain uses TRBV9 with TRBJ1-5; unclear D gene. CDR1 SGDLS and CDR2 YYNGEE come from the germline V gene. V was pared by 7 bases and J by 6 bases, with 17 bases between. This CDR3 spans 14 amino acids.

This clone was found once. Other nucleotide sequences from this sample produce the same CDR3. The chain combines TRBV30 with TRBJ2-7; either TRBD1 or TRBD2 may supply D (5 bases each). Trimming stripped 2 bases from V and 0 bases from J, with 8 bases between. The CDR3 has 13 amino acids. Germline V lookup: CDR1 GTSNPN, CDR2 SVGIG (reference sequence). CDR3: CAWSMGPSYEQYF. DNA for the CDR3: TGTGCCTGGAGTATGGGACCCTCCTACGAGCAGTACTTC.

The chain employs TRBV30 and TRBJ2-5; D is uncertain. Near its end, the DNA agrees better with TRBJ2-7, so the J call may be wrong. The CDR3 is 14 amino acids. Germline V gives CDR1 GTSNPN, CDR2 SVGIG (reference sequence). CDR3 nucleotide sequence: TGTGCCTGGAGTGTATTAGCAGGACCCTACGAGCAGTACTTC. This gives the protein CAWSVLAGPYEQYF.

The V and J genes are TRBV11-1 and TRBJ1-1, with 11 bases aligning to TRBD1. There are 16 residues in the CDR3. The V and J ends lost 1 base and 4 bases, in that order; junction bases with no gene match: 5. Germline V gene sequence: CDR1 SGHAT, CDR2 FQDESV (reference sequence). The CDR3 DNA follows: TGTGCCAGCAGCTTAGGGACAGGGGGCTTCGGCACTGAAGCTTTCTTT. Its protein product is CASSLGTGGFGTEAFF.

CDR3 amino acids: CAWDGGHRGNGYTF. The CDR3, as DNA: TGTGCCTGGGACGGGGGACACAGGGGAAATGGCTACACCTTC. The chain joins TRBV30 to TRBJ1-2; 7 bases are a match to TRBD1. Trimming at V came to 5 bases and at J to 6 bases, leaving 12 bases not matched to a gene. CDR1 and CDR2 from the germline V gene are GTSNPN and SVGIG (reference sequence). The CDR3 spans 14 residues.

This clone has a single count. V usage is TRBV14 and J usage is TRBJ2-7; D is tentatively TRBD1 or TRBD2 (6 bases each). CDR3 size: 16 residues. Germline lookup yields CDR1 SGHDN and CDR2 FVKESK. V shed 0 bases and J shed 5 bases, with 17 bases lying between them. CDR3 DNA: TGTGCCAGCAGCCAAGATAACCGAGGGGGGTACCACGAGCAGTACTTC. It translates to CASSQDNRGGYHEQYF.

The V gene is TRBV15, the J gene TRBJ1-6; TRBD1 might be the D (6 bases). V was pared by 0 bases and J by 9 bases, with 18 bases between. This CDR3 has 17 amino acids. Germline V gene lookup returns CDR1 LNHNV and CDR2 YYDKDF (reference sequence). The chain's CDR3 is CATSRDAGEGFGSPLHF. The CDR3 region has the DNA TGTGCCACCAGCAGAGACGCAGGGGAAGGGTTCGGTTCACCCCTCCACTTT. The full variable domain, rest sourced from reference TRBV15 and TRBJ1-6, is DAMVIQNPRYQVTQFGKPVTLSCSQTLNHNVMYWYQQKSSQAPKLLFHYYDKDFNNEADTPDNFQSRRPNTSFCFLDIRSPGLGDTAMYLCATSRDAGEGFGSPLHFGNGTRLTVT.

V and J are TRBV6-5 and TRBJ2-1, with 10 nucleotides matching TRBD2. V gave up 8 bases and J gave up 0 bases; unmatched junction bases: 4. Per the germline V gene, CDR1 is MNHEY and CDR2 is SVGAGI. The CDR3 spans 15 residues. This chain's CDR3 is CASGTSVSSYNEQFF. Written as DNA, the CDR3 is TGTGCCAGCGGGACTAGCGTAAGCTCCTACAATGAGCAGTTCTTC.

The V call is TRBV28, the J call TRBJ2-2, with D possibly TRBD1 on 5 matching bases. The length of the CDR3 is 14 residues. Trimming removed 7 bases at V and 2 bases at J, with 11 bases between. Germline CDR1 and CDR2: MDHEN and SYDVKM. The CDR3 here is CASTNRINTGELFF. The CDR3 nucleotides are TGTGCCAGCACCAACAGGATTAACACCGGGGAGCTGTTTTTT.

This CDR3 reads CASSRTGNQETQYF. In DNA form, the CDR3 reads TGTGCCAGCAGTCGGACAGGGAACCAAGAGACCCAGTACTTC. The V call is TRBV27, the J call TRBJ2-5, with 8 bases matching TRBD1. CDR3 length: 14 amino acids. With V trimmed by 5 bases and J by 0 bases, 2 bases remained unmatched. Germline CDR1 and CDR2: MNHEY and SMNVEV (reference sequence).

The V call is TRBV7-9, the J call TRBJ2-1; D gene ambiguous. This CDR3 is 14 amino acids long. Trimming left V 1 base short and J 6 bases short, with 10 bases between. Germline CDR1 is SEHNR and CDR2 is FQNEAQ (reference sequence). Here the CDR3 DNA reads TGTGCCAGCAGCTTAGACCGCCCCATCAATGAGCAGTTCTTC. Its protein product is CASSLDRPINEQFF.

This rearrangement joins TRBV18 to TRBJ1-2, with TRBD1 matching 7 bases. V lost 3 bases and J lost 5; bases outside the gene matches: 6. The CDR3 runs 14 residues. Germline V lookup: CDR1 KGHSH, CDR2 LQKENI. The CDR3 DNA follows: TGTGCCAGCTCACCGCCCGCAGGGGGGTATGGCTACACCTTC. This translates into CASSPPAGGYGYTF.

The V and J genes are TRBV14 and TRBJ2-1; no firm D call. In germline, CDR1 is SGHDN, CDR2 FVKESK. The V gene lost 0 bases and the J gene lost 0 bases, with 3 bases spanning the gap. The CDR3 extends over 14 amino acids. The CDR3 protein is CASSQDFSYNEQFF. In nucleotides, the CDR3 is TGTGCCAGCAGCCAAGACTTCTCCTACAATGAGCAGTTCTTC.

The chain joins TRBV10-3 to TRBJ1-2; TRBD1 agrees at 10 bases. Germline V gene data show CDR1 as ENHRY and CDR2 as SYGVKD. V was pared by 1 base and J by 8 bases, with 4 bases of the junction left unmatched. The CDR3 runs to 14 residues. CDR3 nucleotides: TGTGCCATCAGTGAGTTAGGGACAGGGGACGGCTACACCTTC. Amino acids: CAISELGTGDGYTF.

This chain uses TRBV4-1 with TRBJ2-7; the match to TRBD2 covers 9 bases. The V and J ends lost 3 bases and 3 bases, in that order; junction bases with no gene match: 3. The CDR3 is 14 residues long. Germline V lookup: CDR1 MGHRA, CDR2 YSYEKL. DNA for the CDR3: TGCGCCAGCAGCCACCGGACTAGCGACTACGAGCAGTACTTC. This encodes CASSHRTSDYEQYF.

The chain uses TRBV11-3 and TRBJ2-1; the D is unclear. Germline CDR1 is SGHNT and CDR2 is YENEEA. The CDR3 has 15 residues. Between the trimmed V and J ends, which lost 1 base and 8 bases, there was a span of 15 bases. CDR3 sequence (DNA): TGTGCCAGCAGCTTAGGCGGTCGGGCGTTCGATGAGCAGTTCTTC. Its protein product is CASSLGGRAFDEQFF.

The rearrangement uses TRBV4-1 and TRBJ1-3; D is ambiguous. The CDR3 consists of 16 residues. Per the germline V gene, CDR1 is MGHRA and CDR2 is YSYEKL. V was clipped by 0 bases and J by 0 bases, with 9 bases between them. The CDR3 DNA follows: TGCGCCAGCAGCCAAGATGGTTTCTACTCTGGAAACACCATATATTTT. Its translation is CASSQDGFYSGNTIYF.